This T cell receptor beta chain was captured by sequencing in a study of shared clonotypes between healthy human individuals. General study points: The study's rarefaction showed incomplete sorted-subset sequencing despite large depth.

This clone has only one observation. Its antigen is unknown. A CD45RA+ naive subset and a CD45RA-negative memory subset were split from CD4+ cells. Sequencing was performed with immunoSEQ multiplex PCR; in TCRdb, only in-frame clones are kept and a portion is missing. The profile shows about 1.5 million clones, more than 95% of them singletons. Trimming took off 3 bases at V and 0 bases at J, with 10 bases between the two ends. Germline V CDR1 and CDR2: SGHDT, YYEEEE. The CDR3 consists of 15 residues. V is TRBV5-6 and J is TRBJ2-1; the D is unclear. The sequenced sample consisted of naive CD4+ T cells sorted from blood. The subset is: CD45RA+ positively selected. The source of this sequence is a man between 25 and 39 years old in good health. CDR3 sequence reads: CASSSPSGSYNEQFF. The CDR3 bases are TGTGCCAGCAGCTCTCCTTCAGGCTCCTACAATGAGCAGTTCTTC.